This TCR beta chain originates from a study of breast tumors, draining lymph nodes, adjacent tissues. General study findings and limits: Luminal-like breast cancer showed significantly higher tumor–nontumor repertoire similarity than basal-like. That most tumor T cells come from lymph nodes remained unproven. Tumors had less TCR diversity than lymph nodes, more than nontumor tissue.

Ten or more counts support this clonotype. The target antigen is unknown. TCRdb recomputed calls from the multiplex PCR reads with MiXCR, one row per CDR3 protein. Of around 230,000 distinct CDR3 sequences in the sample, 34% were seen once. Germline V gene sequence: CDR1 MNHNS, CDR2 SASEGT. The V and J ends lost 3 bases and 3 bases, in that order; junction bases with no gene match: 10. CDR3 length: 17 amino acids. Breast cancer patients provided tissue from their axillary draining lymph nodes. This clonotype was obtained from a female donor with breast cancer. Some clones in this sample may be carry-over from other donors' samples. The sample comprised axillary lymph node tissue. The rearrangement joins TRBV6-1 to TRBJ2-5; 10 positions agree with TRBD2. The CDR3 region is CASSDFISGRAKETQYF. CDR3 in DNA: TGTGCCAGCAGTGATTTCATAAGCGGGAGGGCCAAAGAGACCCAGTACTTC.